This T cell receptor beta chain was documented in a study of CD8+ T cells in alopecia areata (dated by TCRdb to the late 2010s). Background for the entire study: The treated patients took part in an open-label pilot trial in which moderate-to-severe alopecia areata was treated with oral tofacitinib at 5 to 10 mg twice daily. Patients received tofacitinib for 6 to 18 months and were then followed off drug for 6 months to check for delayed response and recurrence. In both human patients and the C3H/HeJ mouse model, the study applied high-throughput TCRbeta sequencing to look at T cell clonal expansion in alopecia areata. Human TCRbeta sequencing covered scalp tissue and sorted CD4+ and CD8+ peripheral blood T cells from patchy and totalis/universalis alopecia areata patients and healthy controls. Patients on tofacitinib were biopsied at baseline and after 4 and 24 weeks of treatment, and several of the patients also had a later scalp biopsy. Scalp clonality was compared among normal scalp (n=4), patchy alopecia areata scalp (n=8), and alopecia totalis/universalis scalp (n=8). RNA was obtained with the PAXgene miRNA kit for fixed scalp, the miRNeasy kit for PBMCs, and the RNeasy kit for mouse skin. TCRbeta CDR3 regions were amplified by immunoSEQ multiplex PCR with 35 Vbeta forward and 13 Jbeta reverse primers.

Reading the germline V gene (reference sequence) gives CDR1 LNHNV and CDR2 YYDKDF. Taken from cysteine to phenylalanine, the CDR3 has 17 residues. CDR3 DNA only is kept here, 51 bases in frame from base 1. Relative to germline, V is 0 bases shorter and J is 5 bases shorter, with 17 bases between their ends. The library was produced with the immunoSEQ multiplex PCR assay. RNA was extracted from all samples and reverse transcribed into cDNA as template for TCR sequencing. First-strand cDNA was synthesized with SuperScript III using a 2:1 mix of oligo-dT and random hexamers. Amplification bias was assessed with a synthetic immune receptor repertoire, and residual bias was removed computationally. The paper's data handling went like this. Raw reads were preprocessed to remove errors, and CDR3 was defined according to IMGT conventions as the region from the conserved cysteine to phenylalanine. Clonality was computed as 1 minus the Shannon entropy, with the entropy normalized by log2 of the number of productive unique TCRs. Scalp TCRbeta sequences were cross-referenced with sorted blood CD4 and CD8 repertoires so that the CD4 or CD8 identity of scalp clones could be inferred. TCRdb took over this immuneACCESS table, retaining in-frame rearrangements with V and J assigned. Such tables are incomplete; in checked studies, under half of the missing clones stem from an unresolved V gene, and the remainder is unexplained. Clone size and the V and J calls come from that table; the DNA yielded D and trimming. In this sample the table shows 250,000 or so clones, 65% to 70% of which occur a single time. The ten largest clones add up to around 1.2% of the sample.

This clone was seen a handful of times. What antigen it recognizes has not been identified. The sample holds no much larger clone one base away, and base qualities are not on file. The paper as a whole reports these results and caveats: Scalp TCR repertoire analysis is complicated because resident alphabeta T cells in normal human skin are also sequenced, whereas mouse skin is dominated by gammadelta T cells. Lesional scalp, especially in alopecia totalis/universalis, showed higher clonality and more expanded CD8+ clones than normal scalp, suggesting antigenic drive. Shared TCR sequences between patients were less evident than in mice, which may be partly attributable to HLA diversity in the patient population.

Per the publication, the time point label means: baseline before oral tofacitinib. Lesional scalp punch biopsies and peripheral blood were collected from alopecia areata patients. After PBMCs were isolated by density centrifugation and stained for CD3, CD4 and CD8, a FACSAria was used to sort CD4+ and CD8+ T cells. The sequence was obtained from a human donor with alopecia areata. The V and J genes are TRBV15 and TRBJ2-1, with no reliable assignment of the D segment. The material sequenced was CD4+ T cells sorted from blood, taken at week 0. The CDR3 region reads CATSRDLGRPFDNEQFF. The nucleotide sequence reads TGTGCCACCAGCAGAGATCTGGGCAGGCCGTTTGACAATGAGCAGTTCTTC.